The 28 T cell receptor beta chains below all came from one sample that was sequenced in a study of shared clonotypes between healthy human individuals. Only in-frame clones appear in the TCRdb table, and some are missing; sequencing was by immunoSEQ multiplex PCR. The sample gives some 2 million clones, 90% to 95% of which show up once; 0.1% to 0.15% is in the top ten. The specimen was naive CD4+ T cells sorted from blood. Subset in this sample: CD45RA+ positively selected. These receptor sequences come from a man between 18 and 35 years old in good health.

This chain joins TRBV2 and TRBJ2-7; 8 positions agree with TRBD1. V lost 7 bases to trimming and J lost 6 bases; unmatched junction nucleotides: 8. The CDR3 runs to 13 residues. The V gene's germline CDR1 is SNHLY and CDR2 FYNNEI. CDR3 nucleotides: TGTGCCAGCACCCCAGGGGGCGCGGGCGAGCAGTACTTC. This codes for CASTPGGAGEQYF.

Written as DNA, the CDR3 is TGTGCCAGCAGTGACCGCTTGGGAGGGGGGGGCCGAATGTCTCCCACTGAAGCTTTCTTT. Its translation: CASSDRLGGGGRMSPTEAFF. The gene calls are TRBV6-1 and TRBJ1-1, with D possibly TRBD1 on 6 matching bases. The CDR3 extends over 20 amino acids. V was clipped by 3 bases and J by 4 bases, with 30 bases between them. Germline-derived CDR1 and CDR2 are MNHNS and SASEGT.

This chain links TRBV5-1 with TRBJ1-2; 8 bases line up with TRBD1. CDR1 and CDR2 (germline): SGHRS, YFSETQ. J lost 7 bases, V lost 2 bases, and 7 bases had no gene match. This CDR3 has 14 residues. CDR3 nucleotide sequence: TGCGCCAGCAGCTTTGGTGGACAGGGTTTTGGCTACACCTTC. The encoded protein is CASSFGGQGFGYTF.

This chain joins TRBV30 and TRBJ1-1; maybe TRBD1 (5 bases). This CDR3 is built from 14 residues. V was clipped by 2 bases and J by 1 base, with 11 bases between them. Germline V lookup: CDR1 GTSNPN, CDR2 SVGIG (reference sequence). The CDR3 nucleotides read TGTGCCTGGAGTAAAGGGACCGCGAACACTGAAGCTTTCTTT. Amino acids: CAWSKGTANTEAFF.

The J gene is TRBJ2-4, the V gene TRBV27; D unclear. V was shortened by 5 bases and J by 0 bases, with 11 bases between the two germline ends. Germline CDR1 and CDR2: MNHEY and SMNVEV (reference sequence). The CDR3 length is 15 residues. The CDR3 bases are TGTGCCAGCAGTAGTGTACTTCTAGCCAAAAACATTCAGTACTTC. Translating it yields CASSSVLLAKNIQYF.

The chain has TRBV13 and TRBJ2-2; D gene unclear. The CDR3 runs to 14 residues. The V gene lost 2 bases and the J gene lost 6 bases, with 10 bases spanning the gap. Germline loops: CDR1 PRHDT, CDR2 FYEKMQ (reference sequence). CDR3 sequence reads: CASSLPARAGELFF. DNA for the CDR3: TGTGCCAGCAGCTTACCGGCTAGAGCCGGGGAGCTGTTTTTT.

This clone is a singleton in its sample. The chain employs TRBV2 and TRBJ2-3; 9 nucleotides align to TRBD2. The CDR3 consists of 15 residues. Germline CDR1 and CDR2: SNHLY and FYNNEI. Trimming at V came to 4 bases and at J to 6 bases, leaving 8 bases not matched to a gene. The CDR3 is CASSGGPGTSDTQYF. CDR3 bases: TGTGCCAGCAGTGGGGGCCCCGGGACTAGCGATACGCAGTATTTT.

About this clone itself: This specimen includes other DNA sequences encoding the same CDR3. This chain joins TRBV10-3 and TRBJ2-1; the D gene is possibly TRBD2 (5 bases). This CDR3 is 11 amino acids long. V was clipped by 9 bases and J by 3 bases, with 6 bases between them. CDR1 and CDR2 (germline): ENHRY, SYGVKD. This CDR3 is CAIGLYNEQFF. The CDR3 bases are TGTGCCATAGGACTCTACAATGAGCAGTTCTTC.

For this clone: In the same sample, other DNA sequences code for this CDR3. The chain joins TRBV10-3 to TRBJ2-2; tentative D call: TRBD2 (6 bases). The CDR3 contains 15 residues. Trimming shortened V by 6 bases and J by 1 base, and 12 bases separated the two germline ends. Germline V gives CDR1 ENHRY, CDR2 SYGVKD. This CDR3 reads CAIRSGEGNTGELFF. CDR3 in DNA: TGTGCCATCAGGTCGGGGGAAGGGAACACCGGGGAGCTGTTTTTT.

The chain carries TRBV5-1 and TRBJ2-1; 7 nucleotides line up with TRBD1. V dropped 4 bases and J dropped 6; count of bases not matched to a gene: 10. The germline CDR1 and CDR2 sequences are SGHRS and YFSETQ. This CDR3 has 15 amino acids. The CDR3 coding sequence is TGCGCCAGCAGCCTACGACAGGGTAGACTCAATGAGCAGTTCTTC. As protein: CASSLRQGRLNEQFF.

V gene TRBV30 combines with J gene TRBJ1-5; 7 bases agree with TRBD1. Unmatched junction bases numbered 9, after V lost 3 bases and J lost 4 bases. This CDR3 has 15 amino acids. The germline gives CDR1 GTSNPN, CDR2 SVGIG (reference sequence). As DNA, the CDR3 is TGTGCCTGGAGGCTGAAGACAGGGCCAAATCAGCCCCAGCATTTT. It encodes CAWRLKTGPNQPQHF.

This clone was seen only once. The rearrangement uses TRBV28 and TRBJ2-6, with D possibly matching TRBD1 (6 bases). Germline V gives CDR1 MDHEN, CDR2 SYDVKM. This CDR3 has 19 amino acids. Trimming took off 5 bases at V and 0 bases at J, with 20 bases between the two ends. CDR3 sequence reads: CASSRKPPGASSGANVLTF. CDR3 bases: TGTGCCAGCAGTCGCAAACCGCCAGGGGCTAGCTCTGGGGCCAACGTCCTGACTTTC.

This sequence joins TRBV7-9 and TRBJ1-1; D gene uncertain. The length of the CDR3 is 13 residues. CDR1 and CDR2 from the germline V gene are SEHNR and FQNEAQ (reference sequence). With 7 bases removed from V and 0 bases from J, the gap between germline ends came to 9 bases. The CDR3 is CASILDLNTEAFF. The CDR3 coding sequence is TGTGCCAGCATCCTAGACCTGAACACTGAAGCTTTCTTT.

V and J are TRBV6-5 and TRBJ1-1, with D unclear. V shed 2 bases and J shed 4 bases, with 14 bases lying between them. There are 15 residues in the CDR3. Germline lookup yields CDR1 MNHEY and CDR2 SVGAGI. CDR3 in DNA: TGTGCCAGCAGTTACCAAAGCTCCCTGGGCACTGAAGCTTTCTTT. This codes for CASSYQSSLGTEAFF.

V and J are TRBV6-1 and TRBJ2-3; tentatively, D is TRBD1 (6 bases). CDR3 length: 13 amino acids. The germline gives CDR1 MNHNS, CDR2 SASEGT. Trimming took off 2 bases at V and 9 bases at J, with 12 bases between the two ends. The CDR3 reads CASSESGARTQYF. CDR3 sequence (DNA): TGTGCCAGCAGTGAATCAGGGGCTAGGACGCAGTATTTT.

The chain has TRBV11-2 and TRBJ1-2; TRBD1 aligns across 7 bases. The V gene's germline CDR1 is SGHAT and CDR2 FQNNGV. The CDR3 is made up of 13 amino acids. V lost 2 bases, J lost 8 bases, and 5 bases stayed unmatched. CDR3 residues: CASSLLPGGGYTF. DNA of the CDR3: TGTGCCAGCAGCTTATTACCAGGGGGAGGCTACACCTTC.

The J gene is TRBJ1-5, the V gene TRBV6-6, with D perhaps TRBD1 (6 bases). This CDR3 has 13 amino acids. Germline-derived CDR1 and CDR2 are MNHNY and SVGAGI (reference sequence). The CDR3 sequence: CALGGAGNQPQHF. In nucleotides, the CDR3 is TGTGCTCTGGGGGGGGCGGGCAATCAGCCCCAGCATTTT.

The chain is built from TRBV6-5 and TRBJ1-2; TRBD1 matches at 8 bases. V was clipped by 5 bases and J by 8 bases; unmatched bases: 7. Germline-derived CDR1 and CDR2 are MNHEY and SVGAGI. The CDR3 sequence is 13 residues long. CDR3 sequence (DNA): TGTGCCAGCAGTCCCCTCACAGGGGGAGGCTACACCTTC. This codes for CASSPLTGGGYTF.

This chain connects TRBV4-1 to TRBJ2-5, with TRBD1 identical over 9 bases. This CDR3 comprises 16 residues. CDR1 MGHRA and CDR2 YSYEKL come from the germline V gene. V gave up 1 base and J gave up 1 base; unmatched junction bases: 4. CDR3 amino acids: CASSQGDRDTQETQYF. CDR3 coding DNA: TGCGCCAGCAGCCAAGGGGACAGGGATACCCAAGAGACCCAGTACTTC.

The V call is TRBV6-4, the J call TRBJ1-4, with D unresolved. Germline V gene data show CDR1 as MRHNA and CDR2 as SNTAGT. This CDR3 has 13 amino acids. V was shortened by 2 bases and J by 7 bases, with 8 bases between the two germline ends. The CDR3 DNA reads as TGTGCCAGCAGTGACAGGCCTGGTGAAAAACTGTTTTTT. Protein sequence: CASSDRPGEKLFF.

The rearrangement links TRBV7-2 to TRBJ2-7; 15 bases match TRBD2. Germline V lookup: CDR1 SGHTA, CDR2 FQGNSA. Trimming took 2 bases from V and 5 from J; bases not matched to a gene: 4. This CDR3 comprises 16 residues. CDR3 DNA: TGTGCCAGCAGCTTAACCGGACTAGCGGGGGGGCACGAGCAGTACTTC. Amino acids: CASSLTGLAGGHEQYF.

V gene TRBV19 combines with J gene TRBJ1-2, with 7 positions matching TRBD1. This CDR3 is 13 amino acids long. Losses at the gene ends were 3 bases for V and 4 bases for J; bases not matched to a gene: 2. The germline gives CDR1 LNHDA, CDR2 SQIVND (reference sequence). The CDR3 DNA is TGTGCCAGTAGTATTGGGACAGCCTATGGCTACACCTTC. It codes for CASSIGTAYGYTF.

J is TRBJ2-3 and V is TRBV6-1; 7 bases align to TRBD1. The CDR3 totals 15 residues. CDR1 and CDR2 from the germline V gene are MNHNS and SASEGT. Trimming removed 4 bases from V and 0 bases from J; junction bases left unmatched: 4. CDR3 bases: TGTGCCAGCAGTGGGGGACAGTTCAGCACAGATACGCAGTATTTT. The encoded protein is CASSGGQFSTDTQYF.

Regarding this clone: The same CDR3 is also encoded by other DNA sequences in this sample. The V call is TRBV7-9, the J call TRBJ2-2, with 8 bases lining up with TRBD1. Unmatched junction bases numbered 3, after V lost 5 bases and J lost 1 base. Germline V gene data show CDR1 as SEHNR and CDR2 as FQNEAQ (reference sequence). The CDR3 length is 15 residues. The CDR3 loop is CASSEGTGNTGELFF. Here the CDR3 DNA reads TGTGCCAGCAGCGAGGGGACAGGGAACACCGGGGAGCTGTTTTTT.

V and J are TRBV7-9 and TRBJ1-2, with D possibly matching TRBD1 (5 bases). Trimming took off 5 bases at V and 6 bases at J, with 22 bases between the two ends. The CDR3 consists of 16 residues. Germline V gene data show CDR1 as SEHNR and CDR2 as FQNEAQ (reference sequence). Written as DNA, the CDR3 is TGTGCCAGCAGCCCGGGGACCGGAGCAGCGGGGAATGGCTACACCTTC. As protein: CASSPGTGAAGNGYTF.

V and J are TRBV2 and TRBJ1-4, with a weak D call TRBD1 (5 bases). This CDR3 is built from 15 residues. The germline V and J ends were trimmed by 1 base and 2 bases, with 8 bases remaining between them. In germline, CDR1 is SNHLY, CDR2 FYNNEI. Written as DNA, the CDR3 is TGTGCCAGCAGTGAAGTGGGGGTTACTAATGAAAAACTGTTTTTT. It encodes CASSEVGVTNEKLFF.

The J gene is TRBJ1-6, the V gene TRBV7-3; 9 bases match TRBD1. Trimming cost V 2 bases and J 13 bases; bases outside gene matches: 9. Germline CDR1 reads SGHTA; CDR2 reads FQGTGA. The length of the CDR3 is 15 residues. CDR3 in amino acids: CASSLEGQGLSPLHF. CDR3 DNA: TGTGCCAGCAGCTTAGAGGGACAGGGTCTAAGCCCCCTCCACTTT.

This chain links TRBV6-1 with TRBJ1-5, with a possible D match to TRBD1 (6 bases). CDR1 and CDR2 from the germline V gene are MNHNS and SASEGT. V lost 4 bases and J lost 9, with 10 bases in between. This CDR3 has 12 amino acids. The CDR3 DNA reads TGTGCCAGCAGTGGGGACAAGATGCCCCAGCATTTT. Its protein product is CASSGDKMPQHF.